Following are 12 T cell receptor beta chains from one sample sequenced in a study of Ad26.COV2.S vaccination and SARS-CoV-2 variants. Only in-frame clones appear in the TCRdb table, and some are missing; sequencing was by immunoSEQ multiplex PCR. The table lists about 350,000 clones, around 90% of them singletons. Treatment given: roughly 20 received Ad26.COV2.S at low or high dose, single or two shots; a few received placebo; per-sample allocation not given. Sampling was done on day 63 after the first vaccine or placebo injection. This material consisted of peripheral blood, taken in a trial of Ad26.COV2.S vaccine versus placebo. All receptors derive from a person aged 18-60 years who received the Ad26.COV2.S COVID-19 vaccine or a placebo.

The genes are TRBV27 and TRBJ2-5; D ambiguous. V lost 3 bases to trimming and J lost 7 bases, with 6 bases between them. The length of the CDR3 is 11 residues. Germline V lookup: CDR1 MNHEY, CDR2 SMNVEV (reference sequence). The CDR3 bases are TGTGCCAGCAGTTTCGGGTTGACCCAGTACTTC. It codes for CASSFGLTQYF.

V and J are TRBV9 and TRBJ1-3, with TRBD1 matching 8 bases. The CDR3 extends over 15 amino acids. V dropped 6 bases and J dropped 0; count of bases not matched to a gene: 5. The V gene's germline CDR1 is SGDLS and CDR2 YYNGEE. The CDR3 spells CASTTGGISGNTIYF. CDR3 sequence (DNA): TGTGCCAGCACAACAGGGGGGATCTCTGGAAACACCATATATTTT.

The gene calls are TRBV4-2 and TRBJ1-1; D is ambiguous. The CDR3 sequence is 15 residues long. V dropped 0 bases and J dropped 1 base, with 9 bases sitting between them. Germline-derived CDR1 and CDR2 are LGHNA and YNFKEQ. The CDR3 loop reads CASSQDLRRNTEAFF. The CDR3, as DNA: TGTGCCAGCAGCCAAGATCTGAGGAGGAACACTGAAGCTTTCTTT.

About this clone itself: Other DNA sequences in this sample translate to the same CDR3. This rearrangement joins TRBV6-2 or TRBV6-3 to TRBJ2-7; no firm D call. The V end was cut by 0 bases, the J end by 2 bases, with 8 bases between. Germline V gene sequence: CDR1 MNHEY, CDR2 SVGEGT. The CDR3 has 14 residues. CDR3 sequence: CASSYSRGTYEQYF. For the CDR3, the DNA is TGTGCCAGCAGTTACTCCCGTGGCACCTACGAGCAGTACTTC.

This clone was counted between two and nine times. The chain carries TRBV20-1 and TRBJ2-7; 8 bases fit TRBD2. Germline loops: CDR1 DFQATT, CDR2 SNEGSKA (reference sequence). V shed 5 bases and J 6 bases; nucleotides not matched to a gene: 3. The CDR3 loop spans 11 amino acids. The CDR3 DNA reads as TGCAGTGCTTCGGGGGGGTTCGAGCAGTACTTC. This codes for CSASGGFEQYF.

The J gene is TRBJ2-1, the V gene TRBV25-1, with 13 bases aligning to TRBD2. The V segment lost 6 bases and the J segment 6 bases; nucleotides outside the gene matches: 14. The CDR3 length is 18 residues. Looked up from germline, CDR1 is MGHDK and CDR2 is SYGVNS. In DNA, the CDR3 is TGTGCCAGCAGCCCGGGACTAGCGGGATCTAATCCCACCAATGAGCAGTTCTTC. This encodes CASSPGLAGSNPTNEQFF.

V is TRBV10-3 and J is TRBJ1-5, with D hard to call. There are 13 residues in the CDR3. Germline-derived CDR1 and CDR2 are ENHRY and SYGVKD. V lost 7 bases and J 3 bases, leaving 10 bases between the germline ends. The CDR3 reads CAITGGINQPQHF. CDR3 nucleotides: TGTGCCATCACGGGAGGGATCAATCAGCCCCAGCATTTT.

This chain's CDR3 is CASKRELAAYEQYF. The DNA of the CDR3 is TGTGCCAGCAAGCGAGAGCTGGCCGCCTACGAGCAGTACTTC. The V call is TRBV6-5, the J call TRBJ2-7, with D unresolved. Deletions cut 7 bases from V and 2 bases from J, with 15 bases between. The CDR3 sequence is 14 residues long. CDR1 is MNHEY, CDR2 SVGAGI, per germline.

This clone was seen a handful of times. The chain couples TRBV18 to TRBJ1-6; D is possibly TRBD1 (5 bases). Germline CDR1 is KGHSH and CDR2 is LQKENI. Between the trimmed V and J ends, which lost 6 bases and 7 bases, there was a span of 13 bases. The CDR3 spans 14 residues. In DNA form, the CDR3 reads TGTGCCAGCTCTCGGGACCGTCTGAATTCACCCCTCCACTTT. The encoded protein is CASSRDRLNSPLHF.

The genes are TRBV9 and TRBJ1-1, with a weak D call TRBD1 (5 bases). Germline V gene data show CDR1 as SGDLS and CDR2 as YYNGEE. The V end lost 0 bases, the J end lost 4 bases, and 13 bases lay between the germline ends. CDR3 length: 15 amino acids. As DNA, the CDR3 is TGTGCCAGCAGCGTAGTATCCGGGGCCGGCACTGAAGCTTTCTTT. It yields the protein CASSVVSGAGTEAFF.

The chain employs TRBV20-1 and TRBJ2-3; D remains unclear. The length of the CDR3 is 11 residues. Trimming pared 6 bases from V and 6 bases from J, leaving 10 bases between. From germline, CDR1 is DFQATT and CDR2 SNEGSKA (reference sequence). The CDR3 DNA sequence: TGCAGTGCGTCACTGGTGGATACGCAGTATTTT. Protein sequence: CSASLVDTQYF.

The chain uses TRBV10-2 and TRBJ2-1, with 9 bases identical to TRBD2. The V segment lost 1 base and the J segment 4 bases; nucleotides outside the gene matches: 5. Germline V lookup: CDR1 WSHSY, CDR2 SAAADI. The CDR3 length is 16 residues. CDR3 DNA sequence: TGCGCCAGCAGTGAGTACGGACTAGCGTCGTACAATGAGCAGTTCTTC. It specifies CASSEYGLASYNEQFF.